This T cell receptor beta chain was documented in a study of T cells in Graves' hyperthyroidism and ophthalmopathy. Whole-study findings and limits: Ophthalmopathy got predicted by the model a median roughly 6.1 months before its onset.

Amplification yielded TCR beta CDR3 regions, with RNA transcripts as the source. The HTBI primer set served for first-round RT-PCR of the TCR CDR3. Using its own MiXCR run on the multiplex PCR reads, TCRdb lists one record per CDR3 protein. The sample contains hundreds of thousands of distinct CDR3 sequences, 15% to 18% of which appear only once. There are 17 residues in the CDR3. V was shortened by 1 base and J by 2 bases, with 18 bases between the two germline ends. CDR1 and CDR2 (germline): MGHRA, YSYEKL. This clonotype was counted only a few times. What it recognizes is unknown. What was sequenced was blood. The TCR originated in a woman under 30 with Graves' hyperthyroidism that later progressed to Graves' ophthalmopathy. This chain connects TRBV4-1 to TRBJ2-7; D perhaps matches TRBD1 (6 bases). For the CDR3, the DNA is TGCGCCAGCAGCCAAGGGTTGGCAGGGGAGCGTACCTACGAGCAGTACTTC. This sequence encodes CASSQGLAGERTYEQYF.